These T cell receptor beta chains were read from a single sample in a study of early stage breast cancer tumors. Sequencing used immunoSEQ multiplex PCR; TCRdb keeps in-frame clones, though not all of them. Here the sample spans 25,000 to 30,000 clones, around 50% being singletons. The sequenced material came from breast tumor tissue. These TCRs come from a person between 45 and 65 years old with breast cancer. CDR3s include the opening cysteine and the closing phenylalanine or tryptophan. Each record gives: J gene, D gene, clone size, V gene, CDR3 DNA, CDR3 protein. The D gene is left open where the match is weak. A row's size may be missing; if present it is once, few, many or a size class.

>TRBJ2-7|.|few|TRBV5-1
TGCGCCAGCAGCTTGCCTCATAAGTACGAGCAGTACTTC
CASSLPHKYEQYF
>TRBJ2-7|.|.|TRBV6-1
TGTGCCAGCAGTTTTACAGGAAGGGAGCAGTACTTC
CASSFTGREQYF
>TRBJ2-2|TRBD1|.|TRBV27
TGTGCCAGCCGCAAACAGGGGGCAGGGAACACCGGGGAGCTGTTTTTT
CASRKQGAGNTGELFF
>TRBJ1-1|.|.|TRBV18
TGTGCCAGCTCACCACAAAGGGACACTGAAGCTTTCTTT
CASSPQRDTEAFF
>TRBJ1-5|.|few|TRBV6-5
TGTGCCAGCAGTTACGACGGCAATCAGCCCCAGCATTTT
CASSYDGNQPQHF
>TRBJ1-4|.|.|TRBV7-9
TGTGCCAGCAGCTTAGGTTGGTCGACTAATGAAAAACTGTTTTTT
CASSLGWSTNEKLFF
>TRBJ2-2|.|few|TRBV7-2
TGTGCCAGCAGCCCCCCCCCGGGAACCGGGGAGCTGTTTTTT
CASSPPPGTGELFF
>TRBJ1-1|.|.|TRBV6-6
TGTGCCAGCAGTTTGACAGGATCGAACACTGAAGCTTTCTTT
CASSLTGSNTEAFF
>TRBJ1-4|TRBD1|.|TRBV7-8
TGTGCCAGCAGCTTTGACAGGGATGAAAAACTGTTTTTT
CASSFDRDEKLFF
>TRBJ2-2|.|.|TRBV5-5
TGTGCCAGCAGCTCCCCCCGTGAGGGGTTGTTGGCCGGGGAGCTGTTTTTT
CASSSPREGLLAGELFF
>TRBJ2-1|TRBD2|.|TRBV11-2
TGTGCCAGCAGCCCCCCCGTGTCCGGGACTAGCGGGAGGCATGAGCAGTTCTTC
CASSPPVSGTSGRHEQFF
>TRBJ2-5|TRBD2|once|TRBV30
TGTGCCTGGAGCCTAGCGGGAGCAACGTTTCGGGCCCAAGAGACCCAGTACTTC
CAWSLAGATFRAQETQYF
>TRBJ1-5|.|few|TRBV2
TGTGCCAGCAAAGGGGAGGGCAATCAGCCCCAGCATTTT
CASKGEGNQPQHF
>TRBJ2-7|.|.|TRBV5-1
TGCGCCAGCAGCTTGGGACCCCAAGACAGGGGACTACTCTACGAGCAGTACTTC
CASSLGPQDRGLLYEQYF
>TRBJ1-4|.|medium-sized|TRBV5-6
TGTGCCAGCAGCTTGGGGCGCCGCAGGGTGGAGGAAAAACTGTTTTTT
CASSLGRRRVEEKLFF
>TRBJ2-3|.|few|TRBV7-9
TGTGCCAGCAGCCCCCAGGGGGGGGGAACAGATACGCAGTATTTT
CASSPQGGGTDTQYF
>TRBJ2-1|TRBD2|few|TRBV30
TGTGCCTGGAGTTCCCGTTTCGGGAGGAGCTACAATGAGCAGTTCTTC
CAWSSRFGRSYNEQFF
>TRBJ2-7|.|few|TRBV2
TGTGCCAGCACCCCCGGAACTCTCTCCTACGAGCAGTACTTC
CASTPGTLSYEQYF
>TRBJ2-1|.|.|TRBV9
TGTGCCAGCAGCGCGGAGGCCGCGGGGTACAATGAGCAGTTCTTC
CASSAEAAGYNEQFF
>TRBJ1-2|.|many|TRBV4-1
TGCGCCAGCAGCAAGGACAGAGACTATGGCTACACCTTC
CASSKDRDYGYTF
>TRBJ1-5|.|many|TRBV28
TGTGCCAGCAGTCCTGGGACCTATCAGCCCCAGCATTTT
CASSPGTYQPQHF
>TRBJ1-1|.|.|TRBV4-1
TGCGCCAGCAGCCTTCAGGGCGAGCCAGCCAACACTGAAGCTTTCTTT
CASSLQGEPANTEAFF
>TRBJ1-2|.|few|TRBV5-1
TGCGCCAGCAGCTTGGAGGCGACAGTACCCTATGGCTACACCTTC
CASSLEATVPYGYTF
>TRBJ2-2|TRBD2|.|TRBV27
TGTGCCAGCAGTTTTAGTCCTGGGCTAGCGGCCGGGGAGCTGTTTTTT
CASSFSPGLAAGELFF
>TRBJ1-1|TRBD1|few|TRBV29-1
TGCAGCGTCTACGGGACAGGTGGCGTCCTAGAAGCTTTCTTT
CSVYGTGGVLEAFF
>TRBJ1-2|.|.|TRBV5-6
TGTGCCAGCAGCTTAGGGCTACGGCAGGGGAACTATGGCTACACCTTC
CASSLGLRQGNYGYTF
>TRBJ2-7|TRBD2|.|TRBV5-1
TGCGCCAGCAGCTTGGACCTAGCGGCCACGAGGGAGCAGTACTTC
CASSLDLAATREQYF
>TRBJ2-3|.|.|TRBV15
TGTGCCACCAGCACCTCGGTGGGGCGGGCCCCAAATACGCAGTATTTT
CATSTSVGRAPNTQYF
>TRBJ2-7|.|few|TRBV30
TGTGCCTGGCTTGATCGAGGGGGGGTCCCTCCCGAGCAGTACTTC
CAWLDRGGVPPEQYF
>TRBJ2-2|.|.|TRBV4-3
TGCGCCAGCAGCCAAGACCTTGGGGGACAACGCCGCACCGGGGAGCTGTTTTTT
CASSQDLGGQRRTGELFF
>TRBJ2-1|.|.|TRBV5-1
TGCGCCAGCACCGCCCTAGCAGGCGCATTCAATGAGCAGTTCTTC
CASTALAGAFNEQFF
>TRBJ2-1|TRBD2|few|TRBV11-2
TGTGCCAGCAGCTTCGGCGGGAGCTTATCGGGTGAGCAGTTCTTC
CASSFGGSLSGEQFF
>TRBJ2-7|.|.|TRBV14
TGTGCCAGCAGCCATGTACATTGGGCCTACGAGCAGTACTTC
CASSHVHWAYEQYF
>TRBJ1-1|TRBD1|.|TRBV23-1
TGCGCCAGCAGTCAATCACTGTCCTCAGGGGGCGATAGTGAAGCTTTCTTT
CASSQSLSSGGDSEAFF
>TRBJ2-7|.|.|TRBV2
TGTGCCAGCAGTGAAGCGGTGATCTCCTACGAGCAGTACTTC
CASSEAVISYEQYF
>TRBJ2-7|TRBD2|.|TRBV7-9
TGTGCCAGCAGCTTAGGGGTAGCGGGAGACAACCCTACCGAGCAGTACTTC
CASSLGVAGDNPTEQYF